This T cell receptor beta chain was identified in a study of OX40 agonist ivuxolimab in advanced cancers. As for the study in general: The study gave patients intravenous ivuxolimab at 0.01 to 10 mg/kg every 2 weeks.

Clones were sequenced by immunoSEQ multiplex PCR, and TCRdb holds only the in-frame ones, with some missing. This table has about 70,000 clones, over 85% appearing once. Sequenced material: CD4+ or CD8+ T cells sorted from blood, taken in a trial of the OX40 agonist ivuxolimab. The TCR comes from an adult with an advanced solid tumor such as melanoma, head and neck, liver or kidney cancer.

The CDR3 nucleotides are TGTGCCAGCAGCATCCGGGACAGGGGAGGAGGCTACACCTTC. It specifies CASSIRDRGGGYTF. The chain is built from TRBV11-2 and TRBJ1-2; 10 positions match TRBD1. After removal of 5 bases from V and 8 bases from J, the junction contained 8 bases not matched to a gene. The CDR3 contains 14 residues. The germline V gene encodes CDR1 SGHAT and CDR2 FQNNGV.